This TCR beta chain originates from a study of T cell responses to AZD1222 COVID-19 vaccine. The junction had 9 bases not matched to a gene; V was cut back by 4 bases and J by 0 bases. Germline V CDR1 and CDR2: SGHDT, YYEEEE. This CDR3 region has 16 residues. Clones were read by immunoSEQ multiplex PCR, and TCRdb kept only the in-frame ones, dropping some. Of around 170,000 clones in the sample, over 75% were seen once. This chain links TRBV5-6 with TRBJ1-1; 7 bases align to TRBD1. The sequences come from peripheral blood, collected on day 0 of AZD1222 vaccination. This receptor was identified in an adult in good health. The CDR3 protein is CASSADRAFLNTEAFF. The CDR3 coding sequence is TGTGCCAGCAGCGCTGACAGGGCCTTTTTGAACACTGAAGCTTTCTTT.